One and the same sample provided the 30 T cell receptor beta chains below, sequenced in a study of blood T cell repertoires in COVID-19. Produced via immunoSEQ multiplex PCR; TCRdb's table is partial and in-frame only. The data show approximately 120,000 clones, roughly 80% seen once. Source material: peripheral blood. The receptors come from a woman aged 55-69 years with acute or convalescent COVID-19.

V and J are TRBV7-8 and TRBJ2-7, with a tentative D call TRBD2 (6 bases). The germline CDR1 and CDR2 sequences are SGHVS and FQNEAQ. V gave up 7 bases and J gave up 6 bases, with 25 bases separating them. The CDR3 consists of 16 residues. CDR3 sequence: CASKSQRAGGTGEQYF. The CDR3 DNA is TGTGCCAGCAAATCCCAGCGCGCAGGAGGGACGGGCGAGCAGTACTTC. Filled out from reference TRBV7-8 and TRBJ2-7, the complete variable domain reads GAGVSQSPRYKVAKRGQDVALRCDPISGHVSLFWYQQALGQGPEFLTYFQNEAQLDKSGLPSDRFFAERPEGSVSTLKIQRTQQEDSAVYLCASKSQRAGGTGEQYFGPGTRLTVT.

The chain recombines TRBV28 with TRBJ2-1, with TRBD1 as a possible D gene (6 bases). This CDR3 contains 15 residues. Trimming took off 5 bases at V and 2 bases at J, with 13 bases between the two ends. Germline V CDR1 and CDR2: MDHEN, SYDVKM. CDR3 sequence reads: CASSGPGEPYNEQFF. CDR3 sequence (DNA): TGTGCCAGCAGTGGCCCAGGGGAGCCCTACAATGAGCAGTTCTTC.

This clone is a singleton in its sample. The rearrangement joins TRBV19 to TRBJ2-5; possibly TRBD2 for D (5 bases). The length of the CDR3 is 13 residues. The V gene's germline CDR1 is LNHDA and CDR2 SQIVND (reference sequence). Trimming stripped 4 bases from V and 3 bases from J, with 9 bases between. The CDR3 protein is CASSNEGKETQYF. Written as DNA, the CDR3 is TGTGCCAGTAGTAATGAGGGAAAAGAGACCCAGTACTTC. The full variable domain, in which reference TRBV19 and TRBJ2-5 provide the parts outside the CDR3, is DGGITQSPKYLFRKEGQNVTLSCEQNLNHDAMYWYRQDPGQGLRLIYYSQIVNDFQKGDIAEGYSVSREKKESFPLTVTSAQKNPTAFYLCASSNEGKETQYFGPGTRLLVL.

The chain employs TRBV29-1 and TRBJ2-2; unclear D gene. The CDR3 consists of 12 residues. Germline lookup yields CDR1 SQVTM and CDR2 ANQGSEA. V was clipped by 4 bases and J by 1 base, with 4 bases between them. CDR3 nucleotides: TGCAGCGTTGGTCAGAACACCGGGGAGCTGTTTTTT. As protein: CSVGQNTGELFF.

The genes are TRBV15 and TRBJ2-5; D may be TRBD1 (5 bases). The CDR3 covers 12 residues. Germline CDR1 LNHNV, CDR2 YYDKDF (reference sequence). Trimming removed 2 bases at V and 4 bases at J, with 5 bases between. The CDR3 nucleotides read TGTGCCACCAGCAGACAGGGAGAGACCCAGTACTTC. Translating it yields CATSRQGETQYF.

Only a few counts were recorded for this clone. The chain couples TRBV20-1 to TRBJ2-7; D perhaps matches TRBD1 (5 bases). The V end was cut by 4 bases, the J end by 1 base, with 5 bases between. From germline, CDR1 is DFQATT and CDR2 SNEGSKA (reference sequence). The CDR3 has 11 residues. The CDR3 protein is CSATGSYEQYF. CDR3 nucleotide sequence: TGCAGTGCTACAGGGTCCTACGAGCAGTACTTC.

The V gene is TRBV28, the J gene TRBJ1-2; 7 nucleotides agree with TRBD1. The ends lost 5 bases at V and 5 bases at J; junction bases unmatched: 5. Germline CDR1 MDHEN, CDR2 SYDVKM. The CDR3 consists of 13 residues. CDR3 in DNA: TGTGCCAGCAGTACCAGGACAGGTTATGGCTACACCTTC. It codes for CASSTRTGYGYTF.

The V and J genes are TRBV2 and TRBJ1-4, with TRBD1 as a possible D gene (5 bases). The CDR3 contains 11 residues. V lost 6 bases and J 7 bases, leaving 6 bases between the germline ends. Germline CDR1 SNHLY, CDR2 FYNNEI. This chain's CDR3 is CASRGLEKLFF. Written as DNA, the CDR3 is TGTGCCAGCAGGGGGCTTGAAAAACTGTTTTTT. Based on the CDR3 plus reference TRBV2 and TRBJ1-4, the full variable domain is EPEVTQTPSHQVTQMGQEVILRCVPISNHLYFYWYRQILGQKVEFLVSFYNNEISEKSEIFDDQFSVERPDGSNFTLKIRSTKLEDSAMYFCASRGLEKLFFGSGTQLSVL.

This clone was seen once. The gene calls are TRBV3-1 (or the pseudogene TRBV3-2) and TRBJ2-2, with 7 nucleotides matching TRBD2. Germline V gene data show CDR1 as LGHDT and CDR2 as YNNKEL (reference sequence). Trimming at V came to 1 base and at J to 5 bases, leaving 7 bases not matched to a gene. The CDR3 loop spans 16 amino acids. CDR3 nucleotides: TGTGCCAGCAGCCAAGCGGGGGGTGGACTGACCGGGGAGCTGTTTTTT. As protein: CASSQAGGGLTGELFF.

A few counts support this clone. The chain combines TRBV27 with TRBJ2-7; 10 positions match TRBD2. Germline V lookup: CDR1 MNHEY, CDR2 SMNVEV (reference sequence). The CDR3 runs to 16 residues. Trimming cost V 8 bases and J 2 bases; bases outside gene matches: 12. The CDR3 is CASGRGVAGGTYEQYF. The CDR3 DNA follows: TGTGCCAGCGGCCGCGGGGTAGCGGGGGGAACCTACGAGCAGTACTTC.

The table lists this clone with a count of one. V is TRBV2 and J is TRBJ1-5, with TRBD1 matching 9 bases. With V trimmed by 5 bases and J by 7 bases, 6 bases remained unmatched. This CDR3 region has 14 residues. Germline V gives CDR1 SNHLY, CDR2 FYNNEI. CDR3 region: CASSRQGEGQPQHF. The DNA of the CDR3 is TGTGCCAGCAGTAGACAGGGGGAAGGCCAGCCCCAGCATTTT.

This clone was picked up one time. The gene calls are TRBV5-1 and TRBJ2-5, with D perhaps TRBD2 (6 bases). The CDR3 extends over 14 amino acids. In germline, CDR1 is SGHRS, CDR2 YFSETQ. Trimming took off 3 bases at V and 2 bases at J, with 11 bases between the two ends. The CDR3 nucleotides read TGCGCCAGCAGCTCGCGGGGCCCTCAAGAGACCCAGTACTTC. Residues: CASSSRGPQETQYF.

The rearrangement uses TRBV6-1 and TRBJ1-3; D is perhaps TRBD1 (6 bases). Germline V gene lookup returns CDR1 MNHNS and CDR2 SASEGT. The ends were cut back, 2 bases at V and 4 bases at J, with 18 bases in the middle. The CDR3 is made up of 17 amino acids. The CDR3 bases are TGTGCCAGCAGTGAATCGGGACATCATTCTCGGGGAAACACCATATATTTT. Its protein product is CASSESGHHSRGNTIYF.

The genes are TRBV6-4 and TRBJ2-7; the D gene is possibly TRBD2 (6 bases). The V and J ends lost 6 bases and 7 bases respectively, with 16 bases between them. There are 13 residues in the CDR3. Per the germline V gene, CDR1 is MRHNA and CDR2 is SNTAGT. The CDR3 DNA follows: TGTGCCAGCAGCAGGGACTTCCTCGGGGAGCAGTACTTC. Its protein is CASSRDFLGEQYF.

The count of this clone is one. The chain has TRBV28 and TRBJ2-1; weak D call: TRBD2 (6 bases). This CDR3 spans 17 amino acids. Germline V lookup: CDR1 MDHEN, CDR2 SYDVKM. Trimming shortened V by 3 bases and J by 4 bases, and 19 bases separated the two germline ends. In nucleotides, the CDR3 is TGTGCCAGCAGTTTGGGGGACCCGAGCGGGCGGTACAATGAGCAGTTCTTC. Translating it yields CASSLGDPSGRYNEQFF.

This clone was observed a handful of times. The chain joins TRBV12-3 or TRBV12-4 to TRBJ1-1; the D is unclear. Trimming removed 2 bases at V and 1 base at J, with 5 bases between. This CDR3 region has 13 residues. The CDR3 DNA reads TGTGCCAGCAGTTTACAGGAGAACACTGAAGCTTTCTTT. It is translated as CASSLQENTEAFF.

This sequence joins TRBV7-9 and TRBJ2-1, with D possibly being TRBD1 (6 bases). The V end lost 5 bases, the J end lost 6 bases, and 17 bases lay between the germline ends. The CDR3 is made up of 15 amino acids. Germline CDR1 and CDR2: SEHNR and FQNEAQ (reference sequence). CDR3 in amino acids: CASSRWDILSNEQFF. As DNA, the CDR3 is TGTGCCAGCAGCCGGTGGGACATACTATCCAATGAGCAGTTCTTC.

J is TRBJ1-2 and V is TRBV3-1 (or the pseudogene TRBV3-2); possible D gene TRBD1, 6 bases. The CDR3 extends over 14 amino acids. The germline V gene has CDR1 LGHDT and CDR2 YNNKEL (reference sequence). Between the trimmed V and J ends, which lost 0 bases and 4 bases, there was a span of 9 bases. Here the CDR3 reads CASSQDDRIYGYTF. DNA for the CDR3: TGTGCCAGCAGCCAAGACGACAGGATCTATGGCTACACCTTC.

CDR3 DNA sequence: TGTGCCAGCTCCCCCACTAGTGAAATTAGCACAGATACGCAGTATTTT. Its translation is CASSPTSEISTDTQYF. The V gene is TRBV18, the J gene TRBJ2-3, with D possibly matching TRBD2 (5 bases). Trimming left V 6 bases short and J 0 bases short, with 16 bases between. Germline V gene sequence: CDR1 KGHSH, CDR2 LQKENI. The CDR3 has 16 residues.

This sequence joins TRBV28 and TRBJ2-7; no firm D call. The V gene's germline CDR1 is MDHEN and CDR2 SYDVKM. V was clipped by 2 bases and J by 0 bases, with 5 bases between them. The CDR3 covers 13 residues. CDR3 in DNA: TGTGCCAGCAGTTTAATCGGCTCCTACGAGCAGTACTTC. It is translated as CASSLIGSYEQYF.

The chain links TRBV27 to TRBJ2-1, with 9 bases identical to TRBD1. This CDR3 region has 14 residues. With 6 bases clipped from V and 3 bases from J, the junction kept 3 bases outside the gene matches. The V gene's germline CDR1 is MNHEY and CDR2 SMNVEV (reference sequence). The CDR3 region has the DNA TGTGCCAGCAGGATGGACAGGGGCTACAATGAGCAGTTCTTC. Encoded protein: CASRMDRGYNEQFF.

J is TRBJ1-3 and V is TRBV4-3, with unresolved D. The CDR3 spans 13 residues. Germline V CDR1 and CDR2: LGHNA, YSLEER. The V end lost 0 bases, the J end lost 7 bases, and 7 bases lay between the germline ends. Written as DNA, the CDR3 is TGCGCCAGCAGCCAAGAAACGAGCAACACCATATATTTT. Translated, it gives CASSQETSNTIYF.

This chain links TRBV12-3 or TRBV12-4 with TRBJ2-7, with no clear D. The CDR3 consists of 13 residues. Trimming stripped 6 bases from V and 7 bases from J, with 16 bases between. The CDR3 nucleotides read TGTGCCAGCAGGCACCGTCTCGCGCGGGAGCAGTACTTC. It is translated as CASRHRLAREQYF.

The chain is built from TRBV7-9 and TRBJ2-3; D ambiguous. CDR3 length: 12 residues. V lost 5 bases, J lost 4 bases, and 7 bases lay in between. Germline CDR1 is SEHNR and CDR2 is FQNEAQ (reference sequence). The CDR3 sequence: CASSAGPDTQYF. The CDR3 DNA follows: TGTGCCAGCAGCGCCGGTCCAGATACGCAGTATTTT.

V gene TRBV30 combines with J gene TRBJ1-1; D gene ambiguous. Trimming cost V 3 bases and J 0 bases, with 8 bases left between them. CDR3 size: 13 residues. Germline V gene data show CDR1 as GTSNPN and CDR2 as SVGIG (reference sequence). CDR3: CAWRVELNTEAFF. The CDR3 bases are TGTGCCTGGAGGGTTGAGCTGAACACTGAAGCTTTCTTT.

The V call is TRBV15, the J call TRBJ2-5, with a possible D match to TRBD2 (6 bases). The CDR3 has 16 residues. Per germline, CDR1 LNHNV and CDR2 YYDKDF (reference sequence). Trimming left V 3 bases short and J 5 bases short, with 19 bases between. The chain's CDR3 is CATSRAGGGGLETQYF. CDR3 DNA sequence: TGTGCCACCAGCAGGGCCGGTGGGGGAGGATTGGAGACCCAGTACTTC.

The J gene is TRBJ1-4, the V gene TRBV7-9; possible D gene TRBD1, 5 bases. The CDR3 spans 13 residues. V was clipped by 2 bases and J by 10 bases, with 11 bases between them. Germline values: CDR1 SEHNR, CDR2 FQNEAQ (reference sequence). The CDR3 coding sequence is TGTGCCAGCAGCTTAATGACAGATGGAAAACTGTTTTTT. It is translated as CASSLMTDGKLFF.

The chain combines TRBV10-2 with TRBJ2-1; D gene unclear. Trimming pared 8 bases from V and 5 bases from J, leaving 10 bases between. The CDR3 loop spans 12 amino acids. The V gene's germline CDR1 is WSHSY and CDR2 SAAADI. CDR3 DNA sequence: TGCGCCAGCTCCACTACTCACAATGAGCAGTTCTTC. Amino acids: CASSTTHNEQFF.

The chain uses TRBV16 and TRBJ2-7; D not resolved. The ends were cut back, 0 bases at V and 2 bases at J, with 5 bases in the middle. CDR3 length: 13 residues. From germline, CDR1 is KGHSY and CDR2 FQNENV. This chain's CDR3 is CASSQSRAYEQYF. CDR3 coding DNA: TGTGCCAGCAGCCAATCGCGCGCCTACGAGCAGTACTTC.

This chain connects TRBV10-1 to TRBJ1-2, with 8 nucleotides matching TRBD1. The CDR3 has 15 residues. V shed 3 bases, J shed 7 bases, and the junction held 10 bases outside the gene matches. Germline lookup yields CDR1 WNHNN and CDR2 SYGVQD (reference sequence). The CDR3 protein is CASSESRQGAFGYTF. As DNA, the CDR3 is TGCGCCAGCAGTGAATCCCGTCAGGGGGCCTTTGGCTACACCTTC.